The 8 T cell receptor beta chains below all came from one sample that was sequenced in a study of T-cell memory formation after mild COVID-19. Each CDR3 protein is one row after TCRdb ran MiXCR on the 5' RACE reads. The sample holds approximately 210,000 distinct CDR3 sequences; around 30% are singletons and the top ten take over 10%. The sequenced sample consisted of PBMCs or a T cell subset sorted from them (not recorded which). The receptors were gathered from an adult woman who had mild COVID-19 (a few samples of this study predate the infection). Cell type and time point are not known.

This clonotype was seen a few times. This sequence joins TRBV9 and TRBJ2-1; TRBD2 matches at 7 bases. Germline CDR1 reads SGDLS; CDR2 reads YYNGEE. V lost 0 bases and J lost 1; bases outside the gene matches: 4. The CDR3 spans 16 residues. Here the CDR3 DNA reads TGTGCCAGCAGCGTAGTTCCAGCGGGGTCCTACAATGAGCAGTTCTTC. This encodes CASSVVPAGSYNEQFF.

The V gene is TRBV20-1, the J gene TRBJ2-3, with a weak D call TRBD1 (6 bases). The CDR3 sequence is 15 residues long. Germline CDR1 and CDR2: DFQATT and SNEGSKA (reference sequence). Trimming took 3 bases from V and 0 from J, leaving 13 bases between them. CDR3 sequence: CSASRRDTSTDTQYF. CDR3 bases: TGCAGTGCTAGTCGACGGGACACTAGCACAGATACGCAGTATTTT.

This clonotype was observed many times. The gene calls are TRBV20-1 and TRBJ2-3, with TRBD2 matching 9 bases. Germline V lookup: CDR1 DFQATT, CDR2 SNEGSKA (reference sequence). There are 14 residues in the CDR3. The J segment lost 8 bases and the V segment lost 3 bases, leaving 9 bases of the junction unmatched. The CDR3 reads CSASIAGVVSTQYF. The CDR3 DNA follows: TGCAGTGCTAGCATAGCGGGAGTAGTGAGTACGCAGTATTTT.

The gene calls are TRBV6-2 or TRBV6-3 and TRBJ1-2; D is unclear. The CDR3 is 15 amino acids. Trimming cost V 5 bases and J 0 bases, with 13 bases left between them. Per the germline V gene, CDR1 is MNHEY and CDR2 is SVGEGT. CDR3 DNA sequence: TGTGCCAGCAGTCGGAGGATCCCTACTAACTATGGCTACACCTTC. Translated, it gives CASSRRIPTNYGYTF.

This chain joins TRBV7-2 and TRBJ2-3, with D unclear. Germline V gene data show CDR1 as SGHTA and CDR2 as FQGNSA. Between the trimmed V and J ends, which lost 4 bases and 3 bases, there was a span of 5 bases. CDR3 length: 12 residues. The CDR3: CASSSFTDTQYF. The CDR3 nucleotides read TGTGCCAGCAGCTCGTTTACAGATACGCAGTATTTT.

The rearrangement links TRBV15 to TRBJ2-3; D is possibly TRBD2 (7 bases). Per the germline V gene, CDR1 is LNHNV and CDR2 is YYDKDF (reference sequence). This CDR3 region has 16 residues. V lost 2 bases to trimming and J lost 2 bases, with 14 bases between them. Here the CDR3 reads CATSRSRGGSTDTQYF. CDR3 coding DNA: TGTGCCACCAGCAGAAGTAGGGGGGGGTCCACAGATACGCAGTATTTT.

The chain couples TRBV5-4 to TRBJ2-4, with 11 bases identical to TRBD2. CDR3 length equals 17 residues. In germline, CDR1 is SGHNT, CDR2 YYREEE (reference sequence). Germline trimming cut 3 bases from V and 6 bases from J; bases unmatched to any gene: 11. CDR3 in DNA: TGTGCCAGCAGCTCCCTCCTTAGCGGGAGGGCTGCAAACATTCAGTACTTC. This sequence encodes CASSSLLSGRAANIQYF.

The chain employs TRBV7-9 and TRBJ2-5; the D is unclear. Germline-derived CDR1 and CDR2 are SEHNR and FQNEAQ (reference sequence). The CDR3 is 12 residues long. The V gene lost 6 bases and the J gene lost 7 bases, with 12 bases spanning the gap. The CDR3 DNA follows: TGTGCCAGCAGGCGCGAGGAAGCGACCCAGTACTTC. The encoded protein is CASRREEATQYF.